This T cell receptor (beta chain) derives from a study of cytomegalovirus exposure and HLA in healthy donors. The primer mix had 60 Vbeta and 13 Jbeta primers. Profiling relied on immunoSEQ multiplex PCR, and the TCRdb table lists in-frame clones only, not all of them. The sample shows some 120,000 clones, over 70% of them seen only once. In germline, CDR1 is LGHNA, CDR2 YNFKEQ. V gave up 4 bases and J gave up 13 bases, with 22 bases separating them. The CDR3 sequence is 15 residues long. Study-level results: Most subjects had HLA-A and HLA-B alleles reportedly predicted accurately by TCR beta sequences.

Concerning this clone: The antigen is not known.

The gene calls are TRBV4-2 and TRBJ1-4; tentative D call: TRBD1 (6 bases). Sequenced: PBMCs. The clonotype was recovered from a middle-aged woman in good health and CMV-seronegative. As DNA, the CDR3 is TGTGCCAGCAGCCGGGACGCGGACAGCCGAGCGTTACTGTTTTTT. Its translation is CASSRDADSRALLFF.